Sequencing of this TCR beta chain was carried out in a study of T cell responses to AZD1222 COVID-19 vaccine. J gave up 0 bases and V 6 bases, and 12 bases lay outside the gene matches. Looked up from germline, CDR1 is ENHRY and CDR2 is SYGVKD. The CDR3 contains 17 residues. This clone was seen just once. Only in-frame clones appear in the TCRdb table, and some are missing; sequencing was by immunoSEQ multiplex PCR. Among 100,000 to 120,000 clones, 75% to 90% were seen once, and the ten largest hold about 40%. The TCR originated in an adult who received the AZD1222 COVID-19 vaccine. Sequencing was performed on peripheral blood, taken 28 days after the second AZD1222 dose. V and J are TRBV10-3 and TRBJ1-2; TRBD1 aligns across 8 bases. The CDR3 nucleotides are TGTGCCATCAGGGGGACAGGAGGGAGGATTGCTAACTATGGCTACACCTTC. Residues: CAIRGTGGRIANYGYTF.